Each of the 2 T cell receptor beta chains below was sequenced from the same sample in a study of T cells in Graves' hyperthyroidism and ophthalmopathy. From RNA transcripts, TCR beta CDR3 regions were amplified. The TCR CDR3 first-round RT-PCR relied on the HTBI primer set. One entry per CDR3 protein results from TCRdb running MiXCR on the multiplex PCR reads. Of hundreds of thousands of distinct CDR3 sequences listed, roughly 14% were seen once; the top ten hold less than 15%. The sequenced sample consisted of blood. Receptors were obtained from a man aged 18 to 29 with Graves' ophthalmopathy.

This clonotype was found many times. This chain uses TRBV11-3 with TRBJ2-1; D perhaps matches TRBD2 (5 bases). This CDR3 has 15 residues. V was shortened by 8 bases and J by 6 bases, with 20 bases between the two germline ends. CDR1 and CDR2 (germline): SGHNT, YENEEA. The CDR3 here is CASSDRDNFGNEQFF. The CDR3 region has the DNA TGTGCCAGCTCTGACCGGGATAATTTTGGCAATGAGCAGTTCTTC.

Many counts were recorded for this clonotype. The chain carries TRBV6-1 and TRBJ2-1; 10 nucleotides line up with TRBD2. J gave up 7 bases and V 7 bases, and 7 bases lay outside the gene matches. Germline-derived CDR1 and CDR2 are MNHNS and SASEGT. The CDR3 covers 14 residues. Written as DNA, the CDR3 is TGTGCCAGCAACCGAGCGGGAGGGCCAAATGAGCAGTTCTTC. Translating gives CASNRAGGPNEQFF.